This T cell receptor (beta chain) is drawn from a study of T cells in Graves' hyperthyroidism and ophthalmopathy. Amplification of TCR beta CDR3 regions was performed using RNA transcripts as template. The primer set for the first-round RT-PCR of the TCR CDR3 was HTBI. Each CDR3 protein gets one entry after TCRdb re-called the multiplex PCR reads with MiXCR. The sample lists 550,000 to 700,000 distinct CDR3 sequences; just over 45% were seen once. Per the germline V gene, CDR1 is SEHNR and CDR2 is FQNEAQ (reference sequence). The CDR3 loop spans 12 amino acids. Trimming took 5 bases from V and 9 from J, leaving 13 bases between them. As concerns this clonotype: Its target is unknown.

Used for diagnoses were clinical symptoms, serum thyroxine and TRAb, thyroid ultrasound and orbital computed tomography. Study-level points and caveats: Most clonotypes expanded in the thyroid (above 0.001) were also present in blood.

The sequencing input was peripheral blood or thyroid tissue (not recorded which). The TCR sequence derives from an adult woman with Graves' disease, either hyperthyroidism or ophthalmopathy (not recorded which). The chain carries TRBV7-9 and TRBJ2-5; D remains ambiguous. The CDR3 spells CASSPNNQPQYF. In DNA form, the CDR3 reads TGTGCCAGCAGCCCTAACAATCAGCCCCAGTACTTC.